Below are 5 T cell receptor beta chains sequenced from a single sample in a study of blood T cell repertoires in COVID-19. Measured with immunoSEQ multiplex PCR; TCRdb has only the in-frame clones, and not every one. The data contain tens of thousands of clones, more than 75% of them singletons. The sample comprised peripheral blood. These receptors all stem from a human donor in a cohort sampled during active COVID-19.

The chain has TRBV14 and TRBJ2-2; D not certain. V lost 0 bases and J lost 4, with 6 bases in between. Germline-derived CDR1 and CDR2 are SGHDN and FVKESK. This CDR3 is built from 14 residues. The CDR3: CASSQDSGTGELFF. In nucleotides, the CDR3 is TGTGCCAGCAGCCAAGACTCGGGCACCGGGGAGCTGTTTTTT. Full variable domain (outside the CDR3, taken from reference TRBV14 and TRBJ2-2): EAGVTQFPSHSVIEKGQTVTLRCDPISGHDNLYWYRRVMGKEIKFLLHFVKESKQDESGMPNNRFLAERTGGTYSTLKVQPAELEDSGVYFCASSQDSGTGELFFGEGSRLTVL.

The chain has TRBV28 and TRBJ2-5, with a tentative D call TRBD1 (5 bases). The germline V gene encodes CDR1 MDHEN and CDR2 SYDVKM. Trimming took 5 bases from V and 3 from J, leaving 13 bases between them. The CDR3 loop spans 14 amino acids. The chain's CDR3 is CASSRQLVEETQYF. The CDR3 bases are TGTGCCAGCAGTCGACAGTTGGTGGAAGAGACCCAGTACTTC.

The genes are TRBV3-1 (or the pseudogene TRBV3-2) and TRBJ2-7; D gene ambiguous. This CDR3 is 13 amino acids long. Trimming took off 0 bases at V and 8 bases at J, with 11 bases between the two ends. In germline, CDR1 is LGHDT, CDR2 YNNKEL (reference sequence). The CDR3: CASSQDSARKQYF. CDR3 coding DNA: TGTGCCAGCAGCCAAGATTCAGCGAGAAAGCAGTACTTC.

The chain uses TRBV10-3 and TRBJ1-5; a weak D match, TRBD1 (5 bases). The germline V gene has CDR1 ENHRY and CDR2 SYGVKD. The CDR3 spans 15 residues. The V end was cut by 6 bases, the J end by 5 bases, with 17 bases between. CDR3 in amino acids: CAIRASGREDQPQHF. The CDR3 nucleotides are TGTGCCATCAGAGCCTCTGGCAGGGAAGATCAGCCCCAGCATTTT.

V gene TRBV7-2 combines with J gene TRBJ2-3, with 12 bases fitting TRBD2. CDR1 is SGHTA, CDR2 FQGNSA, per germline. The CDR3 is 17 amino acids. V lost 2 bases, J lost 5 bases, and 8 bases stayed unmatched. CDR3 protein: CASSLWSSGGAEDTQYF. The CDR3 DNA is TGTGCCAGCAGCTTATGGTCTAGCGGGGGGGCGGAAGATACGCAGTATTTT.